The following is a T cell receptor beta chain sequence with its context. The data stem from a study of blood T cell repertoires in COVID-19. Looking at the study overall: Sites in the United States, Italy and Spain provided acute and convalescent COVID-19 samples.

V was trimmed by 0 bases and J by 1 base, leaving 9 bases between them. Germline CDR1 is SGHTA and CDR2 is FQGTGA. The CDR3 runs to 15 residues. Authors' processing steps: Scientists estimated how many nucleated cells there were by amplifying reference gene primers. Libraries were prepared by immunoSEQ multiplex PCR; TCRdb keeps only in-frame clonotypes and omits some of them. D and trimming come from the DNA, and the V and J calls and clone size come from that table. The sample lists around 700,000 clones; 90% were seen once. The gene calls are TRBV7-3 and TRBJ1-1; D is perhaps TRBD1 (5 bases). The sample was peripheral blood. This clonotype was obtained from a woman between 18 and 30 years old with acute or convalescent COVID-19. CDR3 coding DNA: TGTGCCAGCAGCTTAACAGGAGACAGGAACACTGAAGCTTTCTTT. Translation gives CASSLTGDRNTEAFF.